Below are 29 T cell receptor beta chains sequenced from a single sample in a study of CXCR3-negative and CXCR3-positive naive CD8 T cells. These receptors are not linked to any known antigen. Regarding the study as a whole: A higher hydrophobicity marked the TRB CDR3s of CXCR3-positive naive cells versus CXCR3-negative naive cells.

The authors made the TRB cDNA libraries by 5' RACE using UMI labels. TCRdb reanalyzed the 5' RACE reads and collapses them to one entry per CDR3 protein, without DNA. There are more than 80,000 distinct CDR3 sequences in the sample, with less than 0.85% held by the top ten. The material sequenced was naive CXCR3+ CD8+ T cells from blood. The subset denotes: CD45RO-CCR7+CD27+CD95- naive CD8+ T cells expressing CXCR3 (TNR3+). The receptors were sampled from a human donor in good health. Some clones in this sample may be carry-over from other donors' samples.

This chain uses TRBV4-2 with TRBJ2-3. Germline V gene sequence: CDR1 LGHNA, CDR2 YNFKEQ. The length of the CDR3 is 13 residues. CDR3 amino acids: CASSQTRGDTQYF.

The CDR3: CSAIELYEQYF. V is TRBV20-1 and J is TRBJ2-7. This CDR3 has 11 amino acids. The germline CDR1 and CDR2 sequences are DFQATT and SNEGSKA (reference sequence).

The rearrangement uses TRBV15 and TRBJ2-7; TCRdb indicates TRBD1, and absent DNA this call remains unverified. This CDR3 spans 14 amino acids. Germline CDR1 reads LNHNV; CDR2 reads YYDKDF (reference sequence). The CDR3 here is CATSRAGDPYEQYF.

The gene calls are TRBV28 and TRBJ1-2; absent DNA, TCRdb's TRBD1 call cannot be checked. Germline CDR1 and CDR2: MDHEN and SYDVKM. The CDR3 spans 14 residues. CDR3 in amino acids: CASSLLGPGYGYTF.

The CDR3 loop reads CASSPIPGSQGTGELFF. The V and J genes are TRBV5-6 and TRBJ2-2; TCRdb designates TRBD1, a call that cannot be tested without DNA. Germline loops: CDR1 SGHDT, CDR2 YYEEEE. The CDR3 length is 17 residues.

This chain uses TRBV6-2 or TRBV6-3 with TRBJ1-5; lacking DNA, the TRBD1 call made by TCRdb goes unchecked. From germline, CDR1 is MNHEY and CDR2 SVGEGT. This CDR3 contains 15 residues. CDR3 in amino acids: CASSYSPGAGQPQHF.

V usage is TRBV3-1 and J usage is TRBJ2-3; no DNA is available, so the TRBD2 call from TCRdb remains unchecked. The CDR3 length is 15 residues. Germline V gene lookup returns CDR1 LGHDT and CDR2 YNNKEL (reference sequence). The CDR3 reads CASSQSVAGADTQYF.

The genes are TRBV20-1 and TRBJ2-7; the TCRdb call, TRBD1, lacks DNA for checking. This CDR3 region has 13 residues. The germline V gene has CDR1 DFQATT and CDR2 SNEGSKA (reference sequence). This CDR3 is CSAKKRDRYEQYF.

The rearrangement uses TRBV28 and TRBJ1-5; without DNA, the TCRdb call of TRBD1 cannot be checked. This CDR3 region has 14 residues. CDR1 MDHEN and CDR2 SYDVKM come from the germline V gene. The CDR3 loop is CASSLLQGGQPQHF. The variable domain in full, with the rest retrieved from reference TRBV28 and TRBJ1-5, is DVKVTQSSRYLVKRTGEKVFLECVQDMDHENMFWYRQDPGLGLRLIYFSYDVKMKEKGDIPEGYSVSREKKERFSLILESASTNQTSMYLCASSLLQGGQPQHFGDGTRLSIL.

V usage is TRBV20-1 and J usage is TRBJ2-1; absent DNA, TCRdb's TRBD1 call cannot be checked. Germline CDR1 and CDR2: DFQATT and SNEGSKA (reference sequence). This CDR3 contains 12 residues. CDR3 loop: CSARGLGNEQFF.

The chain carries TRBV20-1 and TRBJ2-1; without DNA, the TCRdb call of TRBD1 cannot be checked. The CDR3 is 16 amino acids. Germline V lookup: CDR1 DFQATT, CDR2 SNEGSKA (reference sequence). The CDR3 sequence is CSARDLLSGARNEQFF.

This chain uses TRBV28 with TRBJ2-7; TCRdb outputs TRBD1, but without DNA this stays unchecked. The CDR3 runs to 14 residues. Germline V lookup: CDR1 MDHEN, CDR2 SYDVKM. CDR3 amino acids: CASSLVQGPYEQYF.

The V gene is TRBV12-3 or TRBV12-4, the J gene TRBJ1-3; TCRdb picks TRBD1, but there is no DNA to check that call. The CDR3 spans 13 residues. CDR3 sequence reads: CASSKDSGNTIYF.

This chain joins TRBV2 and TRBJ2-5; TCRdb lists TRBD1, though no DNA is available to test this call. The CDR3 has 13 residues. Looked up from germline, CDR1 is SNHLY and CDR2 is FYNNEI. The CDR3 is CASSPGGEETQYF. Using reference TRBV2 and TRBJ2-5 for the parts outside the CDR3, the full variable domain is EPEVTQTPSHQVTQMGQEVILRCVPISNHLYFYWYRQILGQKVEFLVSFYNNEISEKSEIFDDQFSVERPDGSNFTLKIRSTKLEDSAMYFCASSPGGEETQYFGPGTRLLVL.

The chain has TRBV5-6 and TRBJ2-7. Germline loops: CDR1 SGHDT, CDR2 YYEEEE. The CDR3 runs to 12 residues. The chain's CDR3 is CASSAVPYEQYF.

V and J are TRBV20-1 and TRBJ2-1; TCRdb indicates TRBD2, and absent DNA this call remains unverified. This CDR3 comprises 18 residues. The germline CDR1 and CDR2 sequences are DFQATT and SNEGSKA (reference sequence). CDR3: CSATSGGAMGSSYNEQFF.

The chain couples TRBV20-1 to TRBJ2-7; TCRdb lists TRBD1, though no DNA is available to test this call. CDR1 and CDR2 (germline): DFQATT, SNEGSKA (reference sequence). This CDR3 comprises 13 residues. The chain's CDR3 is CSAPDSYDYEQYF.

The chain combines TRBV5-1 with TRBJ2-1; the D gene TCRdb calls, TRBD2, cannot be checked with no DNA. In germline, CDR1 is SGHRS, CDR2 YFSETQ. The CDR3 length is 13 residues. CDR3 loop: CASSLAGGNEQFF.

V usage is TRBV7-9 and J usage is TRBJ1-4; absent DNA, TCRdb's TRBD1 call cannot be checked. This CDR3 spans 14 amino acids. Per the germline V gene, CDR1 is SEHNR and CDR2 is FQNEAQ (reference sequence). CDR3 loop: CASSLRRGDEKLFF.

The rearrangement links TRBV14 to TRBJ2-2; with no DNA, the TCRdb D assignment of TRBD1 cannot be verified. The V gene's germline CDR1 is SGHDN and CDR2 FVKESK. The CDR3 covers 16 residues. CDR3 region: CASSQLGQGGTGELFF.

This rearrangement joins TRBV28 to TRBJ2-7; TCRdb gives TRBD1 as the D gene, but with no DNA this cannot be confirmed. From germline, CDR1 is MDHEN and CDR2 SYDVKM. The CDR3 contains 14 residues. The CDR3 is CASNPTRDTYEQYF.

The V and J genes are TRBV29-1 and TRBJ2-5; TCRdb indicates TRBD2, and absent DNA this call remains unverified. Germline CDR1 is SQVTM and CDR2 is ANQGSEA. This CDR3 has 15 residues. CDR3 loop: CSVDGVAGSQETQYF.

The CDR3 protein is CATDGGNYGYTF. The chain is built from TRBV3-1 and TRBJ1-2. Germline V gene sequence: CDR1 LGHDT, CDR2 YNNKEL (reference sequence). CDR3 length: 12 residues.

The chain joins TRBV28 to TRBJ2-3; there is no DNA to check the TCRdb D call of TRBD2. In germline, CDR1 is MDHEN, CDR2 SYDVKM. This CDR3 spans 15 amino acids. The CDR3 spells CASLRRETLRGEQYF.

The J gene is TRBJ1-5, the V gene TRBV12-5. The CDR3 runs to 13 residues. Germline CDR1 is LGHNT and CDR2 is FRNRAP. CDR3 amino acids: CASAKEDNQPQHF.

The chain combines TRBV29-1 with TRBJ2-1; the TCRdb call, TRBD1, lacks DNA for checking. CDR1 is SQVTM, CDR2 ANQGSEA, per germline. The CDR3 spans 15 residues. CDR3: CSASPGQGSYNEQFF.

V gene TRBV6-5 combines with J gene TRBJ2-2; as DNA is missing, the TRBD1 call by TCRdb cannot be tested. The CDR3 is 18 residues long. Germline V gene sequence: CDR1 MNHEY, CDR2 SVGAGI. CDR3 loop: CASSHIIRRTDYTGELFF.

The J gene is TRBJ1-3, the V gene TRBV12-3 or TRBV12-4; TCRdb calls TRBD1, which cannot be checked without DNA. The CDR3 has 16 amino acids. The CDR3 reads CASPVRDREAGNTIYF.

The chain employs TRBV19 and TRBJ2-4; the D gene TCRdb calls, TRBD2, cannot be checked with no DNA. Germline V gives CDR1 LNHDA, CDR2 SQIVND (reference sequence). The CDR3 is made up of 16 amino acids. CDR3 amino acids: CASSANLAGARDIQYF.